These T cell receptor beta chains were read from a single sample in a study of shared clonotypes between healthy human individuals. Some clones are missing from TCRdb's copy, which holds only in-frame ones; the method was immunoSEQ multiplex PCR. The sample consists of approximately 2,000,000 clones, roughly 95% of them appearing once. Material: naive CD8+ T cells from PBMCs. These receptors were collected from a man aged 18-30 years in good health. Some clones in this sample may be carry-over from other donors' samples. The conserved cysteine and the conserved F or W are not part of the CDR3 here. Each record gives: J gene, V gene, CDR3 protein.

TRBJ1-2 | TRBV19 | ASSIGRYPNYGYT
TRBJ2-2 | TRBV11-2 | ASSFLENPGELF
TRBJ2-1 | TRBV9 | ASSPRGPNEQF
TRBJ2-7 | TRBV27 | ASSPIGSGSSYEQY
TRBJ1-5 | TRBV7-2 | ASSADRGNQPQH
TRBJ2-7 | TRBV7-8 | ASSLAFSSPNEQY
TRBJ2-7 | TRBV9 | ASSVEGRGGYEQY
TRBJ2-3 | TRBV27 | ASSFSGYDTQY
TRBJ2-5 | TRBV5-6 | ASSSPGVPSSQETQY
TRBJ2-7 | TRBV7-2 | ASSPWKPYEQY
TRBJ2-1 | TRBV7-9 | ASSLNGGVV
TRBJ2-1 | TRBV6-1 | ASSSFKNEQF
TRBJ1-2 | TRBV6-6 | ASSYSSGGDGYT
TRBJ2-2 | TRBV7-3 | ASSSGRAGGVGTGELF
TRBJ1-1 | TRBV30 | AWGFGNTEAF
TRBJ2-2 | TRBV7-2 | ASSTTGQGSGELF
TRBJ1-1 | TRBV27 | ASTSRSDMNTEAF
TRBJ2-1 | TRBV27 | ASTSLNEQF
TRBJ2-5 | TRBV9 | ASSVVSNRWETQY
TRBJ2-7 | TRBV19 | ASSIRASGSRGHYEQY
TRBJ1-1 | TRBV30 | AWAPVSANTEAF
TRBJ2-7 | TRBV5-4 | ASSLASGRINEQY
TRBJ2-7 | TRBV4-2 | ASSQSGRAYEQY
TRBJ2-3 | TRBV28 | ASTQIDRTDTQY
TRBJ2-3 | TRBV6-5 | ASSYTGFGTDTQY
TRBJ1-1 | TRBV19 | ASSLLRGAHTEAF
TRBJ2-2 | TRBV14 | ASSQVWRGAGELF
TRBJ2-2 | TRBV10-3 | AISGTGENTGELF
TRBJ2-5 | TRBV7-2 | ASSLLVGAGRETQY
TRBJ2-7 | TRBV19 | ASRTNRASGSYEQY
TRBJ1-2 | TRBV6-1 | ASSAQQGLGYGYT
TRBJ2-2 | TRBV6-6 | ASSYPGTGIPGELF
TRBJ2-5 | TRBV27 | ASSLDSYQETQY
TRBJ1-1 | TRBV10-3 | AIKTGGTNTEAF
TRBJ1-1 | TRBV7-6 | ASSTTGNTEAF
TRBJ2-5 | TRBV11-2 | ASRREDRRAVQETQY
TRBJ1-1 | TRBV10-3 | AISESIARPGVF
TRBJ1-1 | TRBV25-1 | ASSETRRYEAF
TRBJ2-6 | TRBV28 | ASSLAGANVLT
TRBJ2-7 | TRBV11-2 | ASRPRGTQPYEQY
TRBJ2-1 | TRBV13 | ASSRDRGWYNEQF
TRBJ1-4 | TRBV19 | ASSPRGGGEKLF
TRBJ1-1 | TRBV5-6 | ASSLEGGTEAF
TRBJ2-3 | TRBV4-3 | ASSQGISTDTQY
TRBJ1-2 | TRBV27 | ASTNFQTGRNGYT
TRBJ2-3 | TRBV28 | ASSSVGSDTQY
TRBJ2-7 | TRBV6-1 | ASTIRATQVYEQY
TRBJ1-1 | TRBV6-5 | ASSWNGGEAF
TRBJ2-7 | TRBV6-1 | ASSLSGRVYEQY
TRBJ1-5 | TRBV5-1 | ASSLNTPDRPDQPQH
TRBJ2-3 | TRBV28 | ASSFKDTQY
TRBJ2-3 | TRBV30 | AWEERESSTQY
TRBJ2-7 | TRBV19 | ASSIAQGKNEQY
TRBJ2-2 | TRBV9 | ASSGGRNTGELF
TRBJ2-1 | TRBV7-9 | ASSLSGLRGEQF
TRBJ2-1 | TRBV7-9 | ASSLASELYNEQF
TRBJ2-7 | TRBV27 | ASSLVYKDEQY
TRBJ1-2 | TRBV25-1 | ASRSGNYGYT